The T cell receptor (beta chain) described here comes from a study of blood T cell repertoires in COVID-19. Study details: There were acute and convalescent COVID-19 samples, and they came from the United States, Italy and Spain. PBMCs, B-cell-depleted T cells, or T cells provided the cDNA or gDNA that made up the material.

Methods used by the authors: From reference gene primer amplification, estimates of nucleated cell counts were derived. TCRdb keeps only in-frame clones here, not all; method: immunoSEQ multiplex PCR. The D gene and trimming were derived from the DNA, and the V and J assignments and clone size from that table. Of under 50,000 clones listed, roughly 90% are singletons. Germline CDR1 SGHVS, CDR2 FQNEAQ. The junction had 8 bases not matched to a gene; V was cut back by 6 bases and J by 2 bases. CDR3 length: 16 residues. The sequence came from a man between 65 and 85 years old with active COVID-19. The chain has TRBV7-8 and TRBJ2-3; TRBD2 matches at 10 bases. Sequenced: peripheral blood. The CDR3 DNA is TGTGCCAGCAGAGCAGGGGGACTAGCGACCACAGATACGCAGTATTTT. Translation: CASRAGGLATTDTQYF.